The rows below give T cell receptor beta chains drawn from one sample of a study of blood T cells in healthy people across ages. A single record per CDR3 protein comes from TCRdb applying MiXCR to the 5' RACE reads. The data contain roughly 1,800,000 distinct CDR3 sequences, roughly 49% of them singletons. Sequences were obtained from blood. The receptor set was obtained from a middle-aged woman in good health. CDR3s include the opening cysteine and the closing phenylalanine or tryptophan. The D gene is left open where the match is weak. Not every row has a clone size; where given, it reads once, few, many or a size class.

abundance,v_gene,j_gene,d_gene,CDR3aa,CDR3nt
few,TRBV6-6,TRBJ2-1,TRBD2,CASRPGTSGANEQFF,TGTGCCAGCAGACCCGGGACTAGCGGGGCAAATGAGCAGTTCTTC
NA,TRBV24-1,TRBJ2-7,NA,CATSDWPADYNEQYF,TGTGCCACCAGTGATTGGCCGGCTGACTACAATGAGCAGTACTTC
NA,TRBV6-6,TRBJ2-7,NA,CASSYSGARGAYEQYF,TGTGCCAGCAGTTACTCGGGGGCAAGAGGGGCCTACGAGCAGTACTTC
NA,TRBV13,TRBJ2-1,TRBD2,CASTLSGRGGGEQFF,TGTGCCAGCACCCTTAGCGGGAGAGGTGGTGGTGAGCAGTTCTTC
NA,TRBV5-1,TRBJ2-5,TRBD1,CASSYGDRGSETQYF,TGCGCCAGCAGCTACGGGGACAGGGGATCAGAGACCCAGTACTTC
NA,TRBV6-5,TRBJ2-7,NA,CASSSTVTYEQYF,TGTGCCAGCAGTTCAACAGTTACCTACGAGCAGTACTTC
NA,TRBV20-1,TRBJ1-6,NA,CSAPHGGKNSPLHF,TGCAGTGCTCCCCACGGGGGGAAAAATTCACCCCTCCACTTT
few,TRBV9,TRBJ1-5,TRBD1,CASSTGTGDQPQHF,TGTGCCAGCAGTACCGGGACAGGGGATCAGCCCCAGCATTTT
once,TRBV11-2,TRBJ1-1,NA,CASSLVTGLSTEAFF,TGTGCCAGCAGCTTGGTCACAGGCCTGAGCACTGAAGCTTTCTTT
NA,TRBV5-6,TRBJ2-7,NA,CASSRDISYKQYF,TGTGCCAGCAGCCGGGACATCTCCTACAAGCAGTACTTC
few,TRBV12-3/TRBV12-4,TRBJ1-6,NA,CASSLGTGISPLHF,TGTGCCAGCAGTTTAGGGACGGGGATTTCACCCCTCCACTTT
NA,TRBV28,TRBJ2-1,TRBD2,CASSFLSGLAGGEQFF,TGTGCCAGCAGTTTTCTCTCGGGGCTAGCGGGGGGTGAGCAGTTCTTC
NA,TRBV7-6,TRBJ2-3,TRBD2,CASSLGIRTSGVITDTQYF,TGTGCCAGCAGCTTAGGAATCAGGACTAGCGGGGTCATCACAGATACGCAGTATTTT
NA,TRBV27,TRBJ2-5,TRBD1,CASSWSPTGDHIKDVGLDRQYF,TGTGCCAGCAGTTGGTCCCCGACAGGGGACCACATTAAGGATGTGGGCCTTGACAGGCAGTACTTC
NA,TRBV28,TRBJ1-4,NA,CASSNDGGREKLFF,TGTGCCAGCAGTAACGACGGAGGTCGGGAAAAACTGTTTTTT
NA,TRBV6-2/TRBV6-3,TRBJ2-1,NA,CASSTGTPTSEQFF,TGTGCCAGCAGTACCGGGACTCCTACCAGTGAGCAGTTCTTC
NA,TRBV7-2,TRBJ2-1,NA,CASSLRGRVGEQFF,TGTGCCAGCAGCTTACGGGGCAGGGTTGGCGAGCAGTTCTTC
once,TRBV12-3/TRBV12-4,TRBJ2-3,NA,CASSFSPAPDTQYF,TGTGCCAGCAGTTTTTCCCCGGCCCCAGATACGCAGTATTTT
NA,TRBV18,TRBJ2-5,NA,CASSPLLEETQYF,TGTGCCAGCTCACCATTACTAGAAGAGACCCAGTACTTC
NA,TRBV6-6,TRBJ1-5,TRBD1,CASRGRGQFSQPQHF,TGTGCCAGTCGGGGCAGGGGGCAGTTTAGTCAGCCCCAGCATTTT
NA,TRBV6-1,TRBJ2-3,NA,CASSPLPSVGAKDTQYF,TGTGCCAGCAGTCCCCTCCCTAGCGTGGGGGCCAAAGATACGCAGTATTTT
few,TRBV6-5,TRBJ2-5,NA,CASSMLGGDQETQYF,TGTGCCAGCAGCATGCTAGGGGGGGATCAAGAGACCCAGTACTTC
NA,TRBV4-3,TRBJ2-1,TRBD2,CASSQDAAVAGMQFF,TGCGCCAGCAGCCAAGATGCCGCCGTAGCGGGGATGCAGTTCTTC
NA,TRBV29-1,TRBJ1-4,NA,CSVSPGGTHEKLFF,TGCAGCGTTTCTCCTGGGGGGACCCATGAAAAACTGTTTTTT
NA,TRBV20-1,TRBJ2-5,NA,CSALQGSETQYF,TGCAGTGCTTTACAGGGTAGCGAGACCCAGTACTTC
NA,TRBV10-3,TRBJ2-5,TRBD1,CAISAGTGSGETQYF,TGTGCCATCAGCGCCGGGACAGGGAGTGGGGAGACCCAGTACTTC
NA,TRBV6-2/TRBV6-3,TRBJ2-1,NA,CASREINEQFF,TGTGCCAGCAGAGAAATTAATGAGCAGTTCTTC
once,TRBV29-1,TRBJ2-7,TRBD1,CSIRNDRGKQYF,TGCAGCATACGCAACGACAGGGGGAAGCAGTACTTC
few,TRBV20-1,TRBJ2-1,NA,CSASPPRYNEQFF,TGCAGTGCTAGCCCCCCCAGGTACAATGAGCAGTTCTTC
few,TRBV3-1,TRBJ2-1,NA,CASSQDEAGEQFF,TGTGCCAGCAGCCAAGATGAGGCGGGGGAGCAGTTCTTC
once,TRBV4-3,TRBJ2-3,TRBD1,CASSQEGGTGPSTDTQYF,TGCGCCAGCAGCCAAGAAGGGGGGACAGGACCAAGCACAGATACGCAGTATTTT
NA,TRBV5-6,TRBJ2-3,NA,CASTGETTDTQYF,TGTGCCAGCACGGGGGAAACCACAGATACGCAGTATTTT
NA,TRBV27,TRBJ1-3,NA,CASSSTGLSSGNTIYF,TGTGCCAGCAGTTCCACAGGGCTGAGCTCTGGAAACACCATATATTTT
NA,TRBV4-2,TRBJ2-3,TRBD2,CASSQEGAGDPPDTQYF,TGTGCCAGCAGCCAAGAGGGAGCGGGGGATCCACCAGATACGCAGTATTTT
NA,TRBV6-5,TRBJ1-5,NA,CASKVRGGNQPQHF,TGTGCCAGCAAGGTCCGGGGCGGCAATCAGCCCCAGCATTTT
once,TRBV9,TRBJ2-5,TRBD1,CASSVTGGQGETQYF,TGTGCCAGCAGCGTAACCGGGGGACAGGGGGAGACCCAGTACTTC
NA,TRBV4-3,TRBJ2-6,NA,CASSQATGPGWANVLTF,TGCGCCAGCAGCCAAGCGACAGGCCCCGGATGGGCCAACGTCCTGACTTTC
few,TRBV4-1,TRBJ2-3,TRBD2,CASTSSGGTDTQYF,TGCGCCAGTACCTCTAGCGGGGGGACAGATACGCAGTATTTT
few,TRBV9,TRBJ1-4,NA,CASSVNSWPKEKLFF,TGTGCCAGCAGCGTTAACTCATGGCCGAAAGAAAAACTGTTTTTT
NA,TRBV20-1,TRBJ2-7,TRBD1,CSATDRLDSYEQYF,TGCAGTGCAACGGACAGGTTGGACTCCTACGAGCAGTACTTC
NA,TRBV7-9,TRBJ1-1,NA,CASSLVGDLWNTEAFF,TGTGCCAGCAGCTTAGTAGGGGACCTTTGGAACACTGAAGCTTTCTTT
NA,TRBV28,TRBJ2-1,NA,CASSFLGGAYNEQFF,TGTGCCAGCAGTTTCCTAGGCGGGGCCTACAATGAGCAGTTCTTC
few,TRBV20-1,TRBJ2-1,TRBD2,CSARDPSGVSNEQFF,TGCAGTGCTAGAGATCCTAGCGGGGTAAGCAATGAGCAGTTCTTC
NA,TRBV7-2,TRBJ2-7,NA,CASSLSWTGSSYEQYF,TGTGCCAGCAGCTTGTCTTGGACGGGGAGCTCCTACGAGCAGTACTTC
NA,TRBV6-2/TRBV6-3,TRBJ1-5,NA,CASSYLGRPQHF,TGTGCCAGCAGTTACTTAGGGAGGCCCCAGCATTTT
few,TRBV5-1,TRBJ2-1,TRBD1,CASGRTGVGNEQFF,TGCGCCAGCGGTCGGACAGGGGTTGGGAATGAGCAGTTCTTC
NA,TRBV7-2,TRBJ2-5,NA,CASSPGRLMGTQYF,TGTGCCAGCAGCCCCGGGCGGCTAATGGGGACCCAGTACTTC
once,TRBV5-1,TRBJ2-2,TRBD2,CASSLKGLAGLNTGELFF,TGCGCCAGCAGCTTGAAGGGACTAGCGGGGTTGAACACCGGGGAGCTGTTTTTT
NA,TRBV7-9,TRBJ1-1,NA,CASSLDSGGAFF,TGTGCCAGCAGCTTAGATTCCGGGGGAGCTTTCTTT
NA,TRBV6-2/TRBV6-3,TRBJ1-1,NA,CASSSAGLSPEAFF,TGTGCCAGCAGTTCGGCCGGGTTATCGCCTGAAGCTTTCTTT
NA,TRBV7-8,TRBJ2-3,NA,CASIGGVSTDTQYF,TGTGCCAGCATTGGTGGCGTTAGCACAGATACGCAGTATTTT
few,TRBV6-5,TRBJ1-2,TRBD1,CASSYSGGQNYGYTF,TGTGCCAGCAGTTACTCGGGGGGACAGAACTATGGCTACACCTTC
once,TRBV3-1,TRBJ2-5,TRBD2,CASSSPGLAGRLQETQYF,TGTGCCAGCAGCTCTCCGGGACTAGCGGGGAGGCTTCAAGAGACCCAGTACTTC
NA,TRBV7-3,TRBJ2-1,TRBD1,CASSPQTGVSYNEQFF,TGTGCCAGCAGCCCACAGACAGGGGTTTCATACAATGAGCAGTTCTTC
few,TRBV6-1,TRBJ2-6,TRBD1,CAVLGQGASGANVLTF,TGTGCCGTACTGGGACAGGGGGCCTCTGGGGCCAACGTCCTGACTTTC